This T cell receptor (beta chain) was found in a study of T cell responses to AZD1222 COVID-19 vaccine. Findings of the study overall: Reportedly, nearly half of unique spike TCRs recognized epitopes outside B.1.351/B.1.1.7 mutations. All repertoire sampling was performed exclusively after the peak T cell response. A mostly white British donor set with more females was recruited, and clonal diversity was possibly underestimated. Vaccine-associated CD4 TCRs ranged over spike, dominating at 160-218 and 743-854.

Germline lookup yields CDR1 MNHEY and CDR2 SVGAGI. The CDR3 loop spans 14 amino acids. V lost 7 bases to trimming and J lost 7 bases; unmatched junction nucleotides: 5. Remarks on this clone: Its antigen is as yet unknown.

The method was immunoSEQ multiplex PCR; TCRdb's version includes in-frame clones alone and lacks a portion of them. The data hold hundreds of thousands of clones, with about 92% observed a single time. The starting material was peripheral blood, obtained on day 0 of MenACWY control vaccination. The chain carries TRBV6-5 and TRBJ2-1, with 12 bases fitting TRBD2. This TCR derives from an adult in good health. The CDR3 DNA reads as TGTGCCAGCACTAGCGGGGGGGTAGGGAATGAGCAGTTCTTC. It encodes CASTSGGVGNEQFF.